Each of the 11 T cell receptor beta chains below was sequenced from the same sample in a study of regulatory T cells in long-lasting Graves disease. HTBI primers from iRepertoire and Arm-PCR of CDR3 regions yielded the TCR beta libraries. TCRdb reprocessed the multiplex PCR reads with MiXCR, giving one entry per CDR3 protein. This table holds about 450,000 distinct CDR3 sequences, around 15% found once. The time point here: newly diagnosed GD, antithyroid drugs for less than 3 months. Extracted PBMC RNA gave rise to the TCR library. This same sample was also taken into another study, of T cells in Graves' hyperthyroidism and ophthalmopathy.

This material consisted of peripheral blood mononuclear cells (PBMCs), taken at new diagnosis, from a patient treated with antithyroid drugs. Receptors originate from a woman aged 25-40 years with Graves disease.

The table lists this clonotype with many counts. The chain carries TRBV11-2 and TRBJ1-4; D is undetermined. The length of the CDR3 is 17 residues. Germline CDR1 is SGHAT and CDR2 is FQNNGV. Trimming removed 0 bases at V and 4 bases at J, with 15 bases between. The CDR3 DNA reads TGTGCCAGCAGCTTAGATGCCCTCCGAGGGATTAATGAAAAACTGTTTTTT. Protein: CASSLDALRGINEKLFF. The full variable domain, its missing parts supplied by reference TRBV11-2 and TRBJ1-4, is EAGVAQSPRYKIIEKRQSVAFWCNPISGHATLYWYQQILGQGPKLLIQFQNNGVVDDSQLPKDRFSAERLKGVDSTLKIQPAKLEDSAVYLCASSLDALRGINEKLFFGSGTQLSVL.

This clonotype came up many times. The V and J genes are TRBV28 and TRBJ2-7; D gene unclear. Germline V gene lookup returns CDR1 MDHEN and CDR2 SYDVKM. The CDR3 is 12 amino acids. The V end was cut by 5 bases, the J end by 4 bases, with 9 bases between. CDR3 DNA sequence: TGTGCCAGCAGTCGACAAGTTTACGAGCAGTACTTC. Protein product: CASSRQVYEQYF.

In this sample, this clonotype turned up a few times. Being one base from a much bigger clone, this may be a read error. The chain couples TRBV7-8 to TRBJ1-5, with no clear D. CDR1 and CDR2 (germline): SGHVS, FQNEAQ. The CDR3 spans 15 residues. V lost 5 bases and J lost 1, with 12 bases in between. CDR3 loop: CASSPDLASNQPQHF. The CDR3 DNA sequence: TGTGCCAGCAGCCCCGACTTGGCGAGCAATCAGCCCCAGCATTTT. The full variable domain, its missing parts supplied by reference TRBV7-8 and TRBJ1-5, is GAGVSQSPRYKVAKRGQDVALRCDPISGHVSLFWYQQALGQGPEFLTYFQNEAQLDKSGLPSDRFFAERPEGSVSTLKIQRTQQEDSAVYLCASSPDLASNQPQHFGDGTRLSIL.

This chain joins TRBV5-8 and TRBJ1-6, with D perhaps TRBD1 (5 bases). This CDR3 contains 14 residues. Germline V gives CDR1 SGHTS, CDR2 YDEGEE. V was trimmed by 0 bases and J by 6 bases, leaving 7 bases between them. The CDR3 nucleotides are TGTGCCAGCAGCTTGGGGGGGACTAATTCACCCCTCCACTTT. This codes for CASSLGGTNSPLHF.

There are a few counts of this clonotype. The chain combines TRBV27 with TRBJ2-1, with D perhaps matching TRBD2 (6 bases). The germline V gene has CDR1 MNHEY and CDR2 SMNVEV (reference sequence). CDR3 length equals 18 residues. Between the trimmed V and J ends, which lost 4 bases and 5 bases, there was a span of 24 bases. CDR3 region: CASSSTAGLPLPHNEQFF. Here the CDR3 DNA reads TGTGCCAGCAGTTCCACCGCCGGACTACCTCTACCACACAATGAGCAGTTCTTC.

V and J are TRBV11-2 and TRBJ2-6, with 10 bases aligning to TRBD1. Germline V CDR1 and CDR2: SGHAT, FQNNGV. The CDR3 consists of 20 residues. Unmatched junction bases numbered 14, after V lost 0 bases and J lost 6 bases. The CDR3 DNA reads TGTGCCAGCAGCTTAGATTTGTTGCGGGACAGGGGTGCTGAGGCCAACGTCCTGACTTTC. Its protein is CASSLDLLRDRGAEANVLTF. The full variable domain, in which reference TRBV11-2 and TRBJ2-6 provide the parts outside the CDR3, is EAGVAQSPRYKIIEKRQSVAFWCNPISGHATLYWYQQILGQGPKLLIQFQNNGVVDDSQLPKDRFSAERLKGVDSTLKIQPAKLEDSAVYLCASSLDLLRDRGAEANVLTFGAGSRLTVL.

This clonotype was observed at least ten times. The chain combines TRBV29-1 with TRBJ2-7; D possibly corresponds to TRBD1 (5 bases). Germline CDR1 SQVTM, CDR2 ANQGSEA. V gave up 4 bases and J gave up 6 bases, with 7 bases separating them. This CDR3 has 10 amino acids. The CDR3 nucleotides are TGCAGCGTTGCGGACACCGAGCAGTACTTC. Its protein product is CSVADTEQYF.

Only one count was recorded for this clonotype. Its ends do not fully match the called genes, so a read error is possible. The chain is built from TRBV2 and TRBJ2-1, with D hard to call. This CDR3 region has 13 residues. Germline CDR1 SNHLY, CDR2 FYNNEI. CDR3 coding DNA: TGTGCCAGCAGTCTTCCTGGAGTGGTTGGTTTTCACTTC. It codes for CASSLPGVVGFHF.

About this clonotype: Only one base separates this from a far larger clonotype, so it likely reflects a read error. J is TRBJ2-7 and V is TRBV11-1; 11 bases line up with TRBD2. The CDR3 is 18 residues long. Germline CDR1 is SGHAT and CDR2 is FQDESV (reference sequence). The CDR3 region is CASRTPLTSGRWTYEQCF. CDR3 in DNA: TGTGCCAGCAGAACCCCCCTTACTAGCGGGAGATGGACCTACGAGCAGTGCTTC.

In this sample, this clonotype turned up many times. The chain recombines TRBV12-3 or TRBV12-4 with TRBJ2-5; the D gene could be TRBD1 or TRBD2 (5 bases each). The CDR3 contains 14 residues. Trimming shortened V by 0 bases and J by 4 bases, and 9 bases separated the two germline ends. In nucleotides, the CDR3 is TGTGCCAGCAGTTTAGCGGGGGACCCAGAGACCCAGTACTTC. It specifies CASSLAGDPETQYF.

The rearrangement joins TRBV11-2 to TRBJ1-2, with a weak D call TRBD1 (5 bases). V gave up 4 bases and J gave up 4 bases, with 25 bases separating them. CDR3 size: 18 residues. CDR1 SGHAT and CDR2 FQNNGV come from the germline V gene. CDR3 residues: CASSSPPGLGGMFYGYTF. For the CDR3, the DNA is TGTGCCAGCAGCTCCCCGCCGGGACTGGGCGGTATGTTCTATGGCTACACCTTC. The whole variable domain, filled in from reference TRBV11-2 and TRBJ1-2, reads EAGVAQSPRYKIIEKRQSVAFWCNPISGHATLYWYQQILGQGPKLLIQFQNNGVVDDSQLPKDRFSAERLKGVDSTLKIQPAKLEDSAVYLCASSSPPGLGGMFYGYTFGSGTRLTVV.